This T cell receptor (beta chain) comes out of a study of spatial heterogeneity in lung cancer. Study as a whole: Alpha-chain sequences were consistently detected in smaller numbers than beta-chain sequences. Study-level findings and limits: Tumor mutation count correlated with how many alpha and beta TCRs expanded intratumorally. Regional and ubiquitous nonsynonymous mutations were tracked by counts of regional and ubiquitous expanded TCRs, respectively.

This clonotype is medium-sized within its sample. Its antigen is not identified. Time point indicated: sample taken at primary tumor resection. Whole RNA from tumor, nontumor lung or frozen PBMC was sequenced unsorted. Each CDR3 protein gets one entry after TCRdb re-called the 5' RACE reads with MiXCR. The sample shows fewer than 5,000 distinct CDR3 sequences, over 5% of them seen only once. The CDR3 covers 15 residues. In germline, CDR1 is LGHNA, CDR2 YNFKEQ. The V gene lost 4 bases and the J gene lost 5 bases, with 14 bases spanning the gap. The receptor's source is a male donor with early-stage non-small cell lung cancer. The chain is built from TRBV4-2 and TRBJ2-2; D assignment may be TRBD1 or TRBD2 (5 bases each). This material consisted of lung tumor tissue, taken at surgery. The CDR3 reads CASSPGTPETGELFF. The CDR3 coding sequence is TGTGCCAGCAGCCCGGGGACCCCGGAGACCGGGGAGCTGTTTTTT.